This T cell receptor (beta chain) was sequenced for a study of regulatory T cells in long-lasting Graves disease. Study summary: The antithyroid drugs taken by newly diagnosed Graves' patients had been used for under 3 months.

Assembly of TCR beta libraries relied on iRepertoire HTBI primers together with Arm-PCR of CDR3 regions. Authors' data handling: Detected in the samples were over 60 TRBV and about 15 TRBJ segments. TCRdb reprocessed the multiplex PCR reads with MiXCR, giving one entry per CDR3 protein. These V and J calls are TCRdb output, not the study's own analysis. Counted here are about 220,000 distinct CDR3 sequences, approximately 20% occurring once; the ten biggest clones make up more than 20%. This sample's time point: newly diagnosed GD, antithyroid drugs for less than 3 months. PBMC RNA served as the TCR library source. Concerning this clonotype: What it binds is unknown.

Study-wide findings and caveats: Segments TRBV28, TRBJ1-2 and TRBJ2-5 showed preferential usage in persistent disease. Accuracy could have been hurt by small sample size.

The CDR3 runs to 11 residues. CDR1 and CDR2 (germline): LNHDA, SQIVND (reference sequence). This specimen was peripheral blood mononuclear cells (PBMCs), taken at new diagnosis, from a patient treated with antithyroid drugs. The sequence was collected from a female donor with Graves disease. The chain carries TRBV19 and TRBJ2-1; D gene uncertain. CDR3 protein: CASTTAGEQFF. The CDR3 DNA reads TGTGCTTCGACCACCGCCGGTGAGCAGTTCTTC.